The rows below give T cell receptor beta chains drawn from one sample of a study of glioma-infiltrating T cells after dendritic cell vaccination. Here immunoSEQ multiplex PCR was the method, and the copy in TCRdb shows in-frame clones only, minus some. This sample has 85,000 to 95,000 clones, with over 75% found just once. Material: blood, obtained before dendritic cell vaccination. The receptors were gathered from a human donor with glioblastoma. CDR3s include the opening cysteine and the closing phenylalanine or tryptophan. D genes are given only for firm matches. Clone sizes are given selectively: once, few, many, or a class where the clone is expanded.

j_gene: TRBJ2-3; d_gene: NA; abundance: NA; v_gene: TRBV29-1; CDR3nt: TGCAGCGTTGATGAAGGTGCGGGCACAGATACGCAGTATTTT; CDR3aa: CSVDEGAGTDTQYF
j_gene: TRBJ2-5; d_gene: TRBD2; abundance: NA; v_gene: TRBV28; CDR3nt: TGTGCCAGCAGTTCACCGTCCCGCACGCTTCGACTAGCGGGAGATGAGCAGTACTTC; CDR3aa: CASSSPSRTLRLAGDEQYF
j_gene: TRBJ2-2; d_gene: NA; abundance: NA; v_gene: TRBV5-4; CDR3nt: TGTGCCAGCAGCTCAGCGGAGGGGGCGTCCGGGGAGCTGTTTTTT; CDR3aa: CASSSAEGASGELFF
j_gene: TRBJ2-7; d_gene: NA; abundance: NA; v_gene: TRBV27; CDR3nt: TGTGCCAGCAGTTTTCACCGGGGGGCGAAGGAGCAGTACTTC; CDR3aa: CASSFHRGAKEQYF
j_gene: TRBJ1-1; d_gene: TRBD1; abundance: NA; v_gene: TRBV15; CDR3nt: TGTGCCACCAGCAGAGTATCGGCCGGGACAGCGAACACTGAAGCTTTCTTT; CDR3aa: CATSRVSAGTANTEAFF
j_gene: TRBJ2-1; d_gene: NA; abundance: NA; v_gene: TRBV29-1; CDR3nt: TGCAGCGTTGATAAAGGGGCAAGCTCCTACAATGAGCAGTTCTTC; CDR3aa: CSVDKGASSYNEQFF
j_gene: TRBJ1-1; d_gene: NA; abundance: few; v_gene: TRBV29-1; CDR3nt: TGCAGCGGAGTCGTTCTAGGTTATAACACTGAAGCTTTCTTT; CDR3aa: CSGVVLGYNTEAFF
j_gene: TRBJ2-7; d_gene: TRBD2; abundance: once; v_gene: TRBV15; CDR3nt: TGTGCCACCAGCAGAGATGGGACTACCTCCTACGAGCAGTACTTC; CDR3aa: CATSRDGTTSYEQYF
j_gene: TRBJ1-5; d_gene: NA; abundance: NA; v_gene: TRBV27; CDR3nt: TGTGCCAGCAGTTTATATCAGGGTGATCAGCCCCAGCATTTT; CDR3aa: CASSLYQGDQPQHF
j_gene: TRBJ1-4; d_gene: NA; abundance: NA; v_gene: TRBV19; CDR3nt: TGTGCCAGTAGTATAGCCACAGGAGCTAATGAAAAACTGTTTTTT; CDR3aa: CASSIATGANEKLFF
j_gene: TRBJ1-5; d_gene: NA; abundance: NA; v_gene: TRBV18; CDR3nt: TGTGCCAGCTCACCAACAGTGTCCAATCAGCCCCAGCATTTT; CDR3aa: CASSPTVSNQPQHF
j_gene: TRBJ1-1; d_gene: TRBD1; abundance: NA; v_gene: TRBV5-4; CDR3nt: TGTGCCAGCAGCTTGGGCAGGGGGCGGGAAACTGAAGCTTTCTTT; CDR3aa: CASSLGRGRETEAFF
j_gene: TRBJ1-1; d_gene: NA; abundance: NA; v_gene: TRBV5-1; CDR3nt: TGCGCCAGCAGCTTCCGAGACAGATTTGAAGCTTTCTTT; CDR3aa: CASSFRDRFEAFF
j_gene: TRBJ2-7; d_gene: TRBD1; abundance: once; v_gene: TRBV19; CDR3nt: TGTGCCAGTAGTTCGACGGGACAGGGGGAGAACGAGCAGTACTTC; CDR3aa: CASSSTGQGENEQYF
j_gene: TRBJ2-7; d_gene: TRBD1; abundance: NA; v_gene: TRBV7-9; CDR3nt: TGTGCCAGCACCTCCGGGACAGGTCAGGGAGAGCAGTACTTC; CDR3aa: CASTSGTGQGEQYF
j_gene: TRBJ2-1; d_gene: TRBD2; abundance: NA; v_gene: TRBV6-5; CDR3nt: TGTGCCAGCAGTAAACTAGCGGGAGAAATCAATGGGCAGTTCTTC; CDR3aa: CASSKLAGEINGQFF
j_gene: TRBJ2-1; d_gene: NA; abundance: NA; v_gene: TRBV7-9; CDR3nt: TGTGCCAGCAGCCCCGTGATAACGGACTCGCAGTTCTTC; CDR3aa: CASSPVITDSQFF
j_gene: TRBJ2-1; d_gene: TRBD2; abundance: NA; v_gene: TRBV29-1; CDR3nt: TGCAGCGTTCTCCTAGCGGGCCAATACAATGAGCAGTTCTTC; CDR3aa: CSVLLAGQYNEQFF
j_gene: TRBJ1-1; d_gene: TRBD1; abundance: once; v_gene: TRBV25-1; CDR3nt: TGTGCCAGCAGGGGGGGATTCGGGACAGGGGACACTGAAGCTTTCTTT; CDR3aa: CASRGGFGTGDTEAFF
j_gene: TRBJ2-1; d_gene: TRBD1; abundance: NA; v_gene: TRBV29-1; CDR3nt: TGCAGCGTTGAGAGCCAGACAGGGGGTTCCTACAATGAGCAGTTCTTC; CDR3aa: CSVESQTGGSYNEQFF
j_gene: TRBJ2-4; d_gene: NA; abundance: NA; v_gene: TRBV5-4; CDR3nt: TGTGCCAGCAGCACACCTGGGACATTAGCCAAAAACATTCAGTACTTC; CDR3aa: CASSTPGTLAKNIQYF
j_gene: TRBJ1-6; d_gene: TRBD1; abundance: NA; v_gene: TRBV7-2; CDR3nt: TGTGCCAGCAGCGCCGACAGGGACTATAATTCACCCCTCCACTTT; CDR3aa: CASSADRDYNSPLHF
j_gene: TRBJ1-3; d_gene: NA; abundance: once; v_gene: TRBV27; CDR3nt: TGTGCCAGCAGTTTATCGGGGCGGAACACCATATATTTT; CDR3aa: CASSLSGRNTIYF
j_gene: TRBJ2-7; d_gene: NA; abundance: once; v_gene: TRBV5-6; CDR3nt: TGTGCCAGCATCTTGTCGTCCTTCGAGCAGTACTTC; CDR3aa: CASILSSFEQYF
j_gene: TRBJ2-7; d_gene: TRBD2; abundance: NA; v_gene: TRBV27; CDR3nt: TGTGCCAGTGCGATCGGGACTAGCGGCGAGCAGTACTTC; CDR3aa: CASAIGTSGEQYF
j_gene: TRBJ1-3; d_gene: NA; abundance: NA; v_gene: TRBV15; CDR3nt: TGTGCCACCAGCAGAGATCTAGAACAGGCACCCTCAAACACCATATATTTT; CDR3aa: CATSRDLEQAPSNTIYF
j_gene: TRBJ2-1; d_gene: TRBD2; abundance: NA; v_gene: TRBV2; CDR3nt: TGTGCCAGCAGTTACTCTAGCGGGAGGACCTACAATGAGCAGTTCTTC; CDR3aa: CASSYSSGRTYNEQFF
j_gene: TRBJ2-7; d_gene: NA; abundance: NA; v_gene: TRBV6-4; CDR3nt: TGTGCCAGCAGTTACTCGGCACCCCTCTACGAGCAGTACTTC; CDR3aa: CASSYSAPLYEQYF
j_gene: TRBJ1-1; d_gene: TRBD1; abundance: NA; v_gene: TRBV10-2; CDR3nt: TGCGCCAGCAGTGACCCGGACAGGGTGAACACTGAAGCTTTCTTT; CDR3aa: CASSDPDRVNTEAFF
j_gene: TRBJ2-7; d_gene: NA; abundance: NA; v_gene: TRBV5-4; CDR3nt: TGTGCCAGCAGCTTGGGTCGTCAGGGGGGTTCCTACGAGCAGTACTTC; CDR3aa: CASSLGRQGGSYEQYF
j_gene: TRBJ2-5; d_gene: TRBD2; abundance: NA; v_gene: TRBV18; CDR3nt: TGTGCCAGCGCGCCGGGACTAAGGGAGACCCAGTACTTC; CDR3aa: CASAPGLRETQYF
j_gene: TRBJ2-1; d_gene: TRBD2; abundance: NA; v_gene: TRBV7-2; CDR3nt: TGTGCCAGCAGCCCGGGACTAGCGGGGGTTGAGCAGTTCTTC; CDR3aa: CASSPGLAGVEQFF
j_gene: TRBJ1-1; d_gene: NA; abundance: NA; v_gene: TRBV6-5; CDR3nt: TGTGCCAGCAGTTACTCATGGGCATACTTGAACACTGAAGCTTTCTTT; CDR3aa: CASSYSWAYLNTEAFF
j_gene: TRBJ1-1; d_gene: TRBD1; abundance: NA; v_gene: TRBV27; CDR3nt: TGTGCCAGCAGTACTAGGACAGGGGGCGGGTTGGACACTGAAGCTTTCTTT; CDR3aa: CASSTRTGGGLDTEAFF
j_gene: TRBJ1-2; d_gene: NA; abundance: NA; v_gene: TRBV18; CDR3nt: TGTGCCAGCTCACCAGTGACGGGAGAGGGCTACACCTTC; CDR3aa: CASSPVTGEGYTF
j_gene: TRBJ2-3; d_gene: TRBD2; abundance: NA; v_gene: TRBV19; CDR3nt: TGTGCCAGCCGCCAACTAGCGGGGAGCACAGATACGCAGTATTTT; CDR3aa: CASRQLAGSTDTQYF
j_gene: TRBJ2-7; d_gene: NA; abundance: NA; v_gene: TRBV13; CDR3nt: TGTGCCAGCAGCTTAGTGTCAGGCAGCTCCTACGAGCAGTACTTC; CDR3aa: CASSLVSGSSYEQYF
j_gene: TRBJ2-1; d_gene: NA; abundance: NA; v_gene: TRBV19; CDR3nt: TGTGCCAGTAGTATCAGGGGCGGCCCCCACAATGAGCAGTTCTTC; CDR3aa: CASSIRGGPHNEQFF
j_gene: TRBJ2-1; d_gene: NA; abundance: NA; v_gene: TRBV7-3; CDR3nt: TGTGCCAGCAGCTTACGGACTGGGAATGAGCAGTTCTTC; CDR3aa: CASSLRTGNEQFF
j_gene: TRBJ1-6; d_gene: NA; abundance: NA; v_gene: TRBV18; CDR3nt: TGTGCCAGCTCACCACGGGAATCCTCAGGGGATTCACCCCTCCACTTT; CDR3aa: CASSPRESSGDSPLHF
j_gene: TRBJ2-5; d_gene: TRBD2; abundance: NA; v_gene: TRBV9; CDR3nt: TGTGCCAGCAGCGTAGGGGTCTTGGGCGGGGGGGCCAGAGAGACCCAGTACTTC; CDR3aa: CASSVGVLGGGARETQYF